The text below deals with one T cell receptor (beta chain). As yet, its antigen is unknown. Researchers prepared the TRB cDNA libraries using 5' RACE with UMI labels. TCRdb reprocessed the 5' RACE reads and stores each CDR3 protein as one record, lacking DNA. The sample totals tens of thousands of distinct CDR3 sequences. The data derive from a study of CXCR3-negative and CXCR3-positive naive CD8 T cells. Study outcomes and limitations: Hydrophobicity of TRB CDR3s was greater in CXCR3-positive naive cells than in CXCR3-negative naive cells. Upon cryopreservation, CXCR3 expression partially decreased, and most assays used fresh PBMCs.

CDR3 length equals 15 residues. Looked up from germline, CDR1 is MGHDK and CDR2 is SYGVNS. Material for sequencing was naive CXCR3+ CD8+ T cells from blood. Regarding subset: CD45RO-CCR7+CD27+CD95- naive CD8+ T cells expressing CXCR3 (TNR3+). The receptor was isolated from a human donor in good health. Some clones in this sample may be carry-over from other donors' samples. This chain links TRBV25-1 with TRBJ2-5; the D gene TCRdb calls, TRBD2, cannot be checked with no DNA. CDR3 residues: CASSELGSSEETQYF. The full variable domain, its missing parts supplied by reference TRBV25-1 and TRBJ2-5, is EADIYQTPRYLVIGTGKKITLECSQTMGHDKMYWYQQDPGMELHLIHYSYGVNSTEKGDLSSESTVSRIRTEHFPLTLESARPSHTSQYLCASSELGSSEETQYFGPGTRLLVL.